This T cell receptor beta chain comes out of a study of cytomegalovirus exposure and HLA in healthy donors (dated by TCRdb to the late 2010s). Turning to the overall study: A later analysis indicated that the 95 to 150 validation repertoires were generated on the platform also employed for the 666 repertoires of the first cohort. The study was designed to test whether signatures of past pathogen exposure could be identified by cataloging public T cell receptors. In addition to the first cohort of 666 subjects, a separate validation cohort of 120 different subjects was used. To predict cytomegalovirus infection status, the study combined high-throughput TCR immunosequencing, statistical association of individual TCRs with disease status, and machine learning.

The library was built by means of the immunoSEQ multiplex PCR assay. The study's processing was this. A statistical classification framework was built for diagnosing cytomegalovirus status from the catalog of TCR beta chain sequences. TCRdb holds this immuneACCESS table with in-frame rearrangements only. Some clones are missing; in checked studies, unresolved V genes explain under half, and the rest has no known cause. V and J calls and clone size are as listed in that table; D and trimming were resolved from the DNA. This sample holds roughly 280,000 clones; just over 85% were observed only once. Of the sample, roughly 0.99% is held by the ten largest clones. About this clone itself: The target of this receptor is not known. Per-base quality was not reported, and no clone a single base away is much larger than it.

Separate from the approximately 700-subject first cohort, the validation cohort of roughly 110 subjects was the group to which the donors belonged. What the study reported, not specific to this receptor: Most TCR sequences were seen in very few donors, while some public TCRs were found in many individuals. Subsequent analysis determined that TCRs grouped into clusters in the first cohort also showed a tendency toward co-occurrence across the 120 or so validation repertoires, and roughly 94% of cluster scores exceeded 0. Cytomegalovirus status was reported to be diagnosed by the classifier with high specificity and sensitivity in both the original and validation cohorts. A total of roughly 160 TCR beta chains were listed by the study as associated with cytomegalovirus. A later analysis lacked HLA typing for the validation cohort, so it scored co-occurrence in that cohort across all 120 repertoires. The authors suggested that the approach could potentially be generalized to other disease states and immunological phenotypes. A few of the identified cytomegalovirus-associated TCR beta chains were confirmed in vitro to be specific for cytomegalovirus antigens.

CDR1 LGHNT and CDR2 FRNRAP were looked up in the germline V gene. The CDR3, cysteine through phenylalanine, is 15 amino acids long. Only the CDR3 portion is preserved as DNA: 45 bases, with reading frame beginning at the first base. Trimming removed 3 bases from V and 6 bases from J, leaving 17 bases between the germline ends. This TCR came from a woman between 18 and 29 years old in good health and CMV-seronegative. The material sequenced was PBMCs. The rearrangement joined TRBV12-5 to TRBJ1-2; TRBD1 is a possible D gene, resting on 6 matching bases. In nucleotides, the sequence is TGTGCTAGTGGTTTAAACCTGAAATGGGGGCATGGCTACACCTTC. It encodes CASGLNLKWGHGYTF.